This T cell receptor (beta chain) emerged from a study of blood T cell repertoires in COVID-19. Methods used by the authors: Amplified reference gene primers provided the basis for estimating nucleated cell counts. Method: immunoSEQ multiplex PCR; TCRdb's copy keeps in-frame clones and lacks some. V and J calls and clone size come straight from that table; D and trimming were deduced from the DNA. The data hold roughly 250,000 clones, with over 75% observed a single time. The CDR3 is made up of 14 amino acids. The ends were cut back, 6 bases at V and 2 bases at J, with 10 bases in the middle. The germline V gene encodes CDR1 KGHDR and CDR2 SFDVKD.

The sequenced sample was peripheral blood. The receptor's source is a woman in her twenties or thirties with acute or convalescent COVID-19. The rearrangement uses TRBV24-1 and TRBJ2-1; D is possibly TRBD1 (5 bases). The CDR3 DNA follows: TGTGCCACCAGTCAAGGGGCGGCCTACAATGAGCAGTTCTTC. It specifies CATSQGAAYNEQFF.